This paragraph reports one T cell receptor (beta chain). The CDR3 covers 15 residues. V gave up 3 bases and J gave up 0 bases; unmatched junction bases: 3. CDR1 and CDR2 from the germline V gene are SGHVS and FNYEAQ. Sequencing used immunoSEQ multiplex PCR; TCRdb keeps in-frame clones, though not all of them. The repertoire consists of about 350,000 clones, with more than 75% occurring once and the leading ten covering roughly 1%. This entry comes from a study of blood T cell repertoires in COVID-19. Sample: PBMCs or T cells enriched from blood (not recorded which). V usage is TRBV7-6 and J usage is TRBJ2-3; 7 bases are shared with TRBD2. The TCR comes from a woman aged 25 to 39 who had recovered from COVID-19. CDR3 residues: CASSFGTTSTDTQYF. The CDR3 DNA reads as TGTGCCAGCAGCTTCGGGACTACTAGCACAGATACGCAGTATTTT.